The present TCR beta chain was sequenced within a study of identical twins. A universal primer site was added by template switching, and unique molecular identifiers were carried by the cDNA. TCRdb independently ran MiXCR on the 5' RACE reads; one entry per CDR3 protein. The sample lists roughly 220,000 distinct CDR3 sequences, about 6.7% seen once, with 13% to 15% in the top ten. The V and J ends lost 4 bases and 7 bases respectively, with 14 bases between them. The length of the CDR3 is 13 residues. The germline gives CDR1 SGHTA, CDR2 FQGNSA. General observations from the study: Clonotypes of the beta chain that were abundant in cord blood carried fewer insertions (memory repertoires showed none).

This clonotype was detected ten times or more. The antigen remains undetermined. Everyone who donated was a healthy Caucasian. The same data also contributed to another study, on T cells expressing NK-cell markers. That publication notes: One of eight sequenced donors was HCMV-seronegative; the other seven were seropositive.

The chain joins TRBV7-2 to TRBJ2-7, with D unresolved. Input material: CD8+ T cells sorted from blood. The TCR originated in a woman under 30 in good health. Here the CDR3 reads CASSSIPLGEQYF. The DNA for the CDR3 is TGTGCCAGCAGCTCAATTCCCCTCGGGGAGCAGTACTTC.